The T cell receptor beta chain under discussion was sequenced for a study of cytomegalovirus exposure and HLA in healthy donors. The overall study: A subsequent analysis reported that the 120 validation repertoires were produced on the same platform that had also been used for the roughly 700 first-cohort repertoires.

Germline loops: CDR1 SGHNT, CDR2 YYREEE (reference sequence). The CDR3 sequence is 15 residues long. V trimming: 4 bases; J trimming: 3 bases; junction bases outside the gene matches: 6. Findings of the study overall: Under in vitro conditions, a few CMV-associated chains were confirmed as specific for CMV antigens. Subsequent analysis found a tendency for first-cohort TCR clusters to co-occur within the approximately 130 validation repertoires.

Method: immunoSEQ multiplex PCR; TCRdb's copy keeps in-frame clones and lacks some. The table lists 100,000 or so clones, 86% of them singletons, with around 4.1% in the top ten. In regard to this clone: The antigen remains unidentified.

This receptor was taken from a woman aged 18-29 years in good health and CMV-seropositive. Material: PBMCs. The genes are TRBV5-4 and TRBJ2-5; 10 bases agree with TRBD1. The chain's CDR3 is CASSTRDRGEETQYF. Here the CDR3 DNA reads TGTGCCAGCAGCACCCGGGACAGGGGTGAAGAGACCCAGTACTTC.